One and the same sample provided the 3 T cell receptor beta chains below, sequenced in a study of patients and donors after allogeneic stem cell transplantation. Using its own MiXCR run on the RT-PCR reads, TCRdb lists one record per CDR3 protein. The sample consists of fewer than 180,000 distinct CDR3 sequences, roughly two fifths of them appearing once. Specimen: blood, either unsorted or a sorted T cell fraction (not recorded which). Receptors were obtained from a human donor who was either an allogeneic HSCT recipient or a stem cell or donor lymphocyte infusion donor (not recorded which). It is not recorded whose cells these are; they may come from a transplant donor.

V is TRBV12-3 or TRBV12-4 and J is TRBJ1-3; D gene uncertain. The CDR3 has 13 residues. Deletions cut 7 bases from V and 3 bases from J, with 10 bases between. Here the CDR3 DNA reads TGTGCCAGCACCCGCTTTCGTGGAAACACCATATATTTT. It codes for CASTRFRGNTIYF.

The chain uses TRBV6-5 and TRBJ1-1, with D possibly matching TRBD1 (6 bases). Deletions cut 2 bases from V and 6 bases from J, with 10 bases between. Per germline, CDR1 MNHEY and CDR2 SVGAGI. The CDR3 extends over 13 amino acids. The chain's CDR3 is CASSYKGGAEAFF. DNA for the CDR3: TGTGCCAGCAGTTACAAGGGGGGTGCTGAAGCTTTCTTT.

This clonotype was seen a few times. This chain connects TRBV7-2 to TRBJ1-1; D is ambiguous. Germline loops: CDR1 SGHTA, CDR2 FQGNSA. Between the trimmed V and J ends, which lost 5 bases and 1 base, there was a span of 8 bases. The CDR3 length is 13 residues. The CDR3 DNA reads as TGTGCCAGCAGCCCCTACCCGAACACTGAAGCTTTCTTT. Its protein product is CASSPYPNTEAFF.